One sample yielded the 3 T cell receptor beta chains listed below, sequenced in a study of T cell changes during pregnancy in multiple sclerosis. TCRdb's copy holds only in-frame clones and misses some; the assay was immunoSEQ multiplex PCR. The repertoire consists of more than 40,000 clones, with almost 95% occurring once and the leading ten covering under 0.85%. The sequences come from CD4+ T cells from peripheral blood mononuclear cells, collected in the third trimester of pregnancy. Every receptor here comes from a female donor with multiple sclerosis, enrolled in a pregnancy study.

The CDR3 is CASSLGLRLVGYNEQFF. The CDR3 DNA follows: TGCGCCAGCAGCTTGGGTCTTCGGCTAGTTGGCTACAATGAGCAGTTCTTC. V gene TRBV5-1 combines with J gene TRBJ2-1; D call uncertain. CDR3 size: 17 residues. Trimming shortened V by 0 bases and J by 3 bases, and 16 bases separated the two germline ends. From germline, CDR1 is SGHRS and CDR2 YFSETQ. Looking up the rest from reference TRBV5-1 and TRBJ2-1 gives the full variable domain: KAGVTQTPRYLIKTRGQQVTLSCSPISGHRSVSWYQQTPGQGLQFLFEYFSETQRNKGNFPGRFSGRQFSNSRSEMNVSTLELGDSALYLCASSLGLRLVGYNEQFFGPGTRLTVL.

The chain uses TRBV28 and TRBJ1-2, with a weak D call TRBD1 (5 bases). The germline CDR1 and CDR2 sequences are MDHEN and SYDVKM. The CDR3 runs 12 residues. Trimming removed 5 bases from V and 8 bases from J, with 12 bases in between. CDR3 in DNA: TGTGCCAGCAGTACAGGCCCCGGGGGCTACACCTTC. Translated, it gives CASSTGPGGYTF.

The chain has TRBV2 and TRBJ2-1; 10 bases fit TRBD2. The V gene's germline CDR1 is SNHLY and CDR2 FYNNEI. The CDR3 is 14 amino acids. The ends lost 2 bases at V and 7 bases at J; junction bases unmatched: 2. DNA of the CDR3: TGTGCCAGCAGTGAAACTAGCGGGATAAATGAGCAGTTCTTC. It encodes CASSETSGINEQFF.